Below, 2 T cell receptor beta chains from the same sample are listed, as sequenced in a study of T-cell reconstitution after alpha-beta-depleted transplantation in children. TCRbeta library preparation incorporated unique molecular identifiers. MiXCR, applied by TCRdb to the PCR reads, yields one record per CDR3 protein. The sample records 450,000 to 600,000 distinct CDR3 sequences, 10% to 15% being singletons. Here the sequenced sample was PBMCs, mostly from graft donor cells, taken 360 days after TCRalphabeta/CD19-depleted stem cell transplant. The receptors were sampled from a male patient between 5 and 17 years old who had a stem cell transplant for acute myeloid leukemia, so the T cells may come from the graft donor.

In this sample, this clonotype turned up many times. The chain joins TRBV4-2 to TRBJ2-7, with 8 bases fitting TRBD2. Germline CDR1 LGHNA, CDR2 YNFKEQ. V gave up 3 bases and J gave up 3 bases; unmatched junction bases: 1. The CDR3 covers 13 residues. The CDR3 loop reads CASSHGTSYEQYF. CDR3 sequence (DNA): TGTGCCAGCAGCCACGGGACTAGCTACGAGCAGTACTTC.

This clonotype was seen a handful of times. V gene TRBV3-1 combines with J gene TRBJ2-7; 16 bases match TRBD2. This CDR3 region has 19 residues. V shed 4 bases and J 5 bases; nucleotides not matched to a gene: 14. Germline CDR1 and CDR2: LGHDT and YNNKEL (reference sequence). The CDR3 sequence is CASSPGTSGRALGFDEQYF. CDR3 in DNA: TGTGCCAGCAGCCCCGGGACTAGCGGGAGGGCCCTAGGGTTTGACGAGCAGTACTTC.